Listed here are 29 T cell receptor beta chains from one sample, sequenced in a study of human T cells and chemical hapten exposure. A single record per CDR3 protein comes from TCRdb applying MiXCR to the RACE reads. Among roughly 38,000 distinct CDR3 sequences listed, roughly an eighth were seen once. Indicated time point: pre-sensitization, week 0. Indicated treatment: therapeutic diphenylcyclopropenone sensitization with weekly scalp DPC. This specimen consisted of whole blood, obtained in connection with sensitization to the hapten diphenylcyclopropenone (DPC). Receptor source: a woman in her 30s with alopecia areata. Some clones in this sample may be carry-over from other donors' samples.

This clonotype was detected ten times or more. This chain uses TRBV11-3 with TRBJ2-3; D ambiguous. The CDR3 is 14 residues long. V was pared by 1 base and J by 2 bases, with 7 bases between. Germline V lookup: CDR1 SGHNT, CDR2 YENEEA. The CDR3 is CASSLGSTTDTQYF. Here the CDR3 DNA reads TGTGCCAGCAGCTTAGGGTCGACCACAGATACGCAGTATTTT. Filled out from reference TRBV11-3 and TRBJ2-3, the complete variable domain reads EAGVVQSPRYKIIEKKQPVAFWCNPISGHNTLYWYLQNLGQGPELLIRYENEEAVDDSQLPKDRFSAERLKGVDSTLKIQPAELGDSAVYLCASSLGSTTDTQYFGPGTRLTVL.

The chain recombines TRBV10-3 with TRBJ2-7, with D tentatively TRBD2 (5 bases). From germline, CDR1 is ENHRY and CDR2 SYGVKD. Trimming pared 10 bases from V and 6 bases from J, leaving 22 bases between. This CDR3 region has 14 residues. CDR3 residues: CATVARGLSGEQYF. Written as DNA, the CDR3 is TGTGCCACCGTAGCGCGAGGCCTCTCTGGCGAGCAGTACTTC.

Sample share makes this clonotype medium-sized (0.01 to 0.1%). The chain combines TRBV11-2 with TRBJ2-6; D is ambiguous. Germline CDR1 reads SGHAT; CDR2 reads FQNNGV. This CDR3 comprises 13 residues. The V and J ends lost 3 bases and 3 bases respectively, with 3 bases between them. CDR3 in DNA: TGTGCCAGCAGCTTGTTTGGGGCCAACGTCCTGACTTTC. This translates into CASSLFGANVLTF.

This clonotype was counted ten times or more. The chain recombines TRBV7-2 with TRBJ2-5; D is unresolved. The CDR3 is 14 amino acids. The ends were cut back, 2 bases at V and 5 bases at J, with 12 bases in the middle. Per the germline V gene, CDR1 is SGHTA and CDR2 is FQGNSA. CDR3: CASSLFGNSETQYF. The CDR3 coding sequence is TGTGCCAGCAGCTTATTTGGTAATTCGGAGACCCAGTACTTC.

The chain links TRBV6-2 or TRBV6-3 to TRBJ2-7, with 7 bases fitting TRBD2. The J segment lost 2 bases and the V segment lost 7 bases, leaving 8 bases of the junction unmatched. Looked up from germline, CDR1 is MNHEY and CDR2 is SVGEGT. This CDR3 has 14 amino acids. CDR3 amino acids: CASTSIAGAYEQYF. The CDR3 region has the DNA TGTGCCAGCACCTCCATTGCGGGGGCCTACGAGCAGTACTTC.

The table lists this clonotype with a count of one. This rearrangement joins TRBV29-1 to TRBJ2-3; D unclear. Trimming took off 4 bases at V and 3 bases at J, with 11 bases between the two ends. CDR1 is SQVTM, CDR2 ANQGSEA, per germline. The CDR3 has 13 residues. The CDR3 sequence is CSVAPSQTDTQYF. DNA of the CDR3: TGCAGCGTTGCACCAAGCCAGACAGATACGCAGTATTTT.

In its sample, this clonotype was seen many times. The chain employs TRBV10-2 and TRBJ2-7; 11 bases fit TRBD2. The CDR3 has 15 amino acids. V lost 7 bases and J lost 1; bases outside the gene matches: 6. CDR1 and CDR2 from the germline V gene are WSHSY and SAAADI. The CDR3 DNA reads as TGCGCCAGCAAAGAAACTAGCGGGAGTTCCTACGAGCAGTACTTC. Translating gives CASKETSGSSYEQYF.

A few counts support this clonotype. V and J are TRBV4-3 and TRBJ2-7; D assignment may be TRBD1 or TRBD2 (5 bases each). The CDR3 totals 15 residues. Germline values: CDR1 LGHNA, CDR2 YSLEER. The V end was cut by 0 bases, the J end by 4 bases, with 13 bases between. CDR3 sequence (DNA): TGCGCCAGCAGCCAAGATCGGGACCCCACGTACGAGCAGTACTTC. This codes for CASSQDRDPTYEQYF.

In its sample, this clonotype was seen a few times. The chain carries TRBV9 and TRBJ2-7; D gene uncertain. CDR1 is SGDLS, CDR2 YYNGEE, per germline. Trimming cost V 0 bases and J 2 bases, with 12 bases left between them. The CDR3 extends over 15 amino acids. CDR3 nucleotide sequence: TGTGCCAGCAGCGTAGGGACCGCTAATACCTACGAGCAGTACTTC. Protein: CASSVGTANTYEQYF.

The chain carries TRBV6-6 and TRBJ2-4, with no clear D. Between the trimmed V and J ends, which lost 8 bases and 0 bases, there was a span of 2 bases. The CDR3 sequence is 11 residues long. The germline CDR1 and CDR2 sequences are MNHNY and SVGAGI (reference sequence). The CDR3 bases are TGTGCCAGCTCAGCCAAAAACATTCAGTACTTC. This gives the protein CASSAKNIQYF.

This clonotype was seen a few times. CDR3 loop: CATHGFEETQYF. CDR3 coding DNA: TGTGCCACCCACGGGTTTGAAGAGACCCAGTACTTC. The rearrangement links TRBV28 to TRBJ2-5; D gene unclear. This CDR3 contains 12 residues. In germline, CDR1 is MDHEN, CDR2 SYDVKM. V lost 10 bases, J lost 3 bases, and 12 bases lay in between.

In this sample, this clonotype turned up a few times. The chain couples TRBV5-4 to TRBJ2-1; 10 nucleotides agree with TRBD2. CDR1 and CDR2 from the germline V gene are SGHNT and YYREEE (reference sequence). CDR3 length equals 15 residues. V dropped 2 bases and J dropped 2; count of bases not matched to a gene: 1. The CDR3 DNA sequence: TGTGCCAGCAGCTTAAGCGGGGGGGCCTACAATGAGCAGTTCTTC. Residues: CASSLSGGAYNEQFF.

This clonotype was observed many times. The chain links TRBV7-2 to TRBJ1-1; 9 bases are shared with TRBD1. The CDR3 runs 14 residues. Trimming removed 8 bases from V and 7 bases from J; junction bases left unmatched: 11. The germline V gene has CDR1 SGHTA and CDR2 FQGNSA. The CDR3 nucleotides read TGTGCCAGCCGGGAGGGACAGGGTAGAGGTGAAGCTTTCTTT. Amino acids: CASREGQGRGEAFF.

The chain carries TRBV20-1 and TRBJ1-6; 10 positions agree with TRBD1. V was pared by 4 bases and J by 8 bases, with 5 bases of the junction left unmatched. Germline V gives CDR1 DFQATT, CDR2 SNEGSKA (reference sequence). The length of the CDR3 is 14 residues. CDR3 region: CSATTGTGDSPLHF. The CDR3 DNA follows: TGCAGTGCTACTACCGGGACAGGGGATTCACCCCTCCACTTT.

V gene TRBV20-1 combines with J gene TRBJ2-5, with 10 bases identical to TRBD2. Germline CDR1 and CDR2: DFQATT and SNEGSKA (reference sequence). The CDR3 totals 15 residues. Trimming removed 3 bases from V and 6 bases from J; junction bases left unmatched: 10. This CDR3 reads CSASLLAGVYKTQYF. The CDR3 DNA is TGCAGTGCTAGCCTTCTAGCGGGAGTTTACAAGACCCAGTACTTC.

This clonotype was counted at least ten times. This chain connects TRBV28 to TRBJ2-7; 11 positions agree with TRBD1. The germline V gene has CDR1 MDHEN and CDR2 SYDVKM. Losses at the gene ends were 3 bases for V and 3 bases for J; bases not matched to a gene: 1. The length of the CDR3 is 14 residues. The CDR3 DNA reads TGTGCCAGCAGTTTGGGGACAGGGGGCTACGAGCAGTACTTC. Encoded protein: CASSLGTGGYEQYF.

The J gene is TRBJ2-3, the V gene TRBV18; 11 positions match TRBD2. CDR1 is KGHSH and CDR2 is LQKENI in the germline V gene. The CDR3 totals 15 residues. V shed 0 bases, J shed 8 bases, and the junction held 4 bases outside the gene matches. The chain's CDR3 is CASSPPGTSGGTQYF. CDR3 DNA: TGTGCCAGCTCACCACCTGGGACTAGCGGTGGTACGCAGTATTTT.

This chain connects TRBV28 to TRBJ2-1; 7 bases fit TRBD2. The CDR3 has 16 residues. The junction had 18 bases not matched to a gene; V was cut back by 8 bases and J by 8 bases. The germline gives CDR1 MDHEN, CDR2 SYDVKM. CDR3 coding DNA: TGTGCCAGCCAGCCGGTGGTCGGGGGAGGGAGCGATGAGCAGTTCTTC. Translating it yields CASQPVVGGGSDEQFF.

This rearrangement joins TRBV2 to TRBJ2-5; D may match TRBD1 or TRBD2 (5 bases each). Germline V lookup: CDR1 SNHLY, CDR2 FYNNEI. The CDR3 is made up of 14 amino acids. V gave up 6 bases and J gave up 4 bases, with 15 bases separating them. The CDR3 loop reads CASRAGTQSETQYF. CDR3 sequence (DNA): TGTGCCAGCAGGGCCGGGACCCAATCAGAGACCCAGTACTTC.

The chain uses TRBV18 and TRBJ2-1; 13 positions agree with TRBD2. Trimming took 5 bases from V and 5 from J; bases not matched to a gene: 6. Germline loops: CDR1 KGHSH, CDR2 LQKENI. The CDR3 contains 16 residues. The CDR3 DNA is TGTGCCAGCTCAGGGACTAGCGGGAATCAGAACAATGAGCAGTTCTTC. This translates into CASSGTSGNQNNEQFF.

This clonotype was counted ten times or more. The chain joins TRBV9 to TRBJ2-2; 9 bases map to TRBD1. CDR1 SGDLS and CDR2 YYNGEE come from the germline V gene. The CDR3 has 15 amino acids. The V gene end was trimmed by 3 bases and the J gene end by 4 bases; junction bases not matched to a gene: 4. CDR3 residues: CASSGTGAGTGELFF. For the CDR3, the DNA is TGTGCCAGCAGCGGGACAGGGGCGGGCACCGGGGAGCTGTTTTTT.

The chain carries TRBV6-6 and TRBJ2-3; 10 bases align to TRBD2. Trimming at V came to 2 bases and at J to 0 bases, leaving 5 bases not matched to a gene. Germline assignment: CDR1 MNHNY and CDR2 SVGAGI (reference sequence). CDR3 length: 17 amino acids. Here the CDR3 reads CASSYLMTSGSTDTQYF. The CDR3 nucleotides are TGTGCCAGCAGTTACCTCATGACTAGCGGGAGCACAGATACGCAGTATTTT.

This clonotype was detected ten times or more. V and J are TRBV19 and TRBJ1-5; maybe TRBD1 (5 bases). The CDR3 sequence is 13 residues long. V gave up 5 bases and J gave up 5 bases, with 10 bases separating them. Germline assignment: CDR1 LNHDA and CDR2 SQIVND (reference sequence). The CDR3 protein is CASSRGRDQPQHF. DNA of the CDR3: TGTGCCAGTAGTCGGGGGAGGGATCAGCCCCAGCATTTT.

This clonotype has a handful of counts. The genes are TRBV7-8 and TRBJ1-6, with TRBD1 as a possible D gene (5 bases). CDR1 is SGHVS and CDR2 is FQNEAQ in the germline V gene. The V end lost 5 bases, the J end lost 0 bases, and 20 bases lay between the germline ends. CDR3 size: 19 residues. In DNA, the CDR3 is TGTGCCAGCAGCGTAAGCCCCGGGACTGAGAGCTCCTATAATTCACCCCTCCACTTT. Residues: CASSVSPGTESSYNSPLHF.

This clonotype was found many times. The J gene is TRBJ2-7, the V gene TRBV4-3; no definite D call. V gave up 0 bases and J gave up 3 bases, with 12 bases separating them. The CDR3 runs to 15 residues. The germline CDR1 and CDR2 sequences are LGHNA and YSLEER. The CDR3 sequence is CASSQDAGPNYEQYF. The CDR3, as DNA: TGCGCCAGCAGCCAAGATGCCGGACCCAACTACGAGCAGTACTTC.

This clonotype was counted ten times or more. The CDR3 loop reads CASSWDTNQPQHF. DNA for the CDR3: TGTGCCAGCAGTTGGGACACAAATCAGCCCCAGCATTTT. The chain carries TRBV6-2 or TRBV6-3 and TRBJ1-5; D may be TRBD1 (6 bases). The CDR3 runs 13 residues. Germline loops: CDR1 MNHEY, CDR2 SVGEGT. The V and J ends lost 4 bases and 4 bases respectively, with 8 bases between them.

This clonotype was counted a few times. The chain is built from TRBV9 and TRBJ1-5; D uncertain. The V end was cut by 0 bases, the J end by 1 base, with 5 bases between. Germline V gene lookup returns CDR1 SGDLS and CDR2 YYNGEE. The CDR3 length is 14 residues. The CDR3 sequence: CASSVGYSNQPQHF. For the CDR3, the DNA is TGTGCCAGCAGCGTAGGTTACAGCAATCAGCCCCAGCATTTT. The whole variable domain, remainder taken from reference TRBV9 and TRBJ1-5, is DSGVTQTPKHLITATGQRVTLRCSPRSGDLSVYWYQQSLDQGLQFLIQYYNGEERAKGNILERFSAQQFPDLHSELNLSSLELGDSALYFCASSVGYSNQPQHFGDGTRLSIL.

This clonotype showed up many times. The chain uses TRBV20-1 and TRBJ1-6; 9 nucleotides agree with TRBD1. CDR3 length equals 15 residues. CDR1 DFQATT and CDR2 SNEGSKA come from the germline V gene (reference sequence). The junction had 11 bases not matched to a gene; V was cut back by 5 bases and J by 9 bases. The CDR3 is CSADGGTGTGSPLHF. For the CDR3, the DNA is TGCAGTGCTGACGGAGGGACAGGGACTGGTTCACCCCTCCACTTT.

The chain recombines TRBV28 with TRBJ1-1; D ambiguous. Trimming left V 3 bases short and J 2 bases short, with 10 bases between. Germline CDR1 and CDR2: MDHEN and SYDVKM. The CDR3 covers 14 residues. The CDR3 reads CASSFNLGNTEAFF. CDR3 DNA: TGTGCCAGCAGTTTTAACCTGGGTAACACTGAAGCTTTCTTT.